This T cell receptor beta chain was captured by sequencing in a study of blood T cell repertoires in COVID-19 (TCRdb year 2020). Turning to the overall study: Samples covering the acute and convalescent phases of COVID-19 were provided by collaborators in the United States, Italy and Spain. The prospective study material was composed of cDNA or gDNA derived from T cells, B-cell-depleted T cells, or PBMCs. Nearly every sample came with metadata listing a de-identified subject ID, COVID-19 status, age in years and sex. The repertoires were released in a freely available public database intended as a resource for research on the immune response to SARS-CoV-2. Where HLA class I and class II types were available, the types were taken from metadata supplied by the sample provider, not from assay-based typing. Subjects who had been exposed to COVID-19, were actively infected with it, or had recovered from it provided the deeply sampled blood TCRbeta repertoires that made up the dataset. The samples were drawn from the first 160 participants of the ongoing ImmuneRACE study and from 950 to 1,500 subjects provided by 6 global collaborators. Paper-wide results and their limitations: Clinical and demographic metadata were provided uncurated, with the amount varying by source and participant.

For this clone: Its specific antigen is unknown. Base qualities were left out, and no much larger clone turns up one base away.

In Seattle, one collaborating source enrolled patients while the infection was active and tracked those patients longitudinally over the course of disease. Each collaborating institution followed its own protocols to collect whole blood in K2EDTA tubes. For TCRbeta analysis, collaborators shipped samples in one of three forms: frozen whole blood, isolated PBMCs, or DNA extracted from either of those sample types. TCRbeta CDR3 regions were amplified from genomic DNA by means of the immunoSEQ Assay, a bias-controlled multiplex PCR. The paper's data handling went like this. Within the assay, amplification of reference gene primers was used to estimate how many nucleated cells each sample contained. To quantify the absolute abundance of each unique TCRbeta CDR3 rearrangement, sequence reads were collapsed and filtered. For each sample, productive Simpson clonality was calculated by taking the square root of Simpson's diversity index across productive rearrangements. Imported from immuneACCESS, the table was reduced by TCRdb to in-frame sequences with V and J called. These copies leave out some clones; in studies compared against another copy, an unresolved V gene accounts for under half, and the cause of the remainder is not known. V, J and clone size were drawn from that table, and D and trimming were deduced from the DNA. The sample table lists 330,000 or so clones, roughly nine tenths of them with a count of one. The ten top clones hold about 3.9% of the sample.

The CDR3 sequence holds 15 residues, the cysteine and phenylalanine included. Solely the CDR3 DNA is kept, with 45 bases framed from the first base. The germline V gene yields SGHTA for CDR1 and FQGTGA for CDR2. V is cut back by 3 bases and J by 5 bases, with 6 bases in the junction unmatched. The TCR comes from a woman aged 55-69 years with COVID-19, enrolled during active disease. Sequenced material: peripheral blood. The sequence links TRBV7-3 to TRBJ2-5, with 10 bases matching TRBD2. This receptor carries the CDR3 CASSFQAGGPETQYF. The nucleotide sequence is TGTGCCAGCAGCTTTCAAGCGGGGGGGCCGGAGACCCAGTACTTC.